This T cell receptor (beta chain) emerged from a study of siplizumab effects on memory and regulatory T cells. This clone is a singleton in its sample. Every sample had some 100,000 of its TCR templates assayed. TCRdb keeps only in-frame clones here, not all; method: immunoSEQ multiplex PCR. The data show roughly 92,000 clones, nearly 95% seen once. V lost 6 bases, J lost 1 base, and 8 bases stayed unmatched. This CDR3 has 14 residues. Per the germline V gene, CDR1 is SQVTM and CDR2 is ANQGSEA. V and J are TRBV29-1 and TRBJ1-1; 7 bases are shared with TRBD1. The sequenced sample consisted of non-Treg CD4+ T cells sorted from blood. The source is a human donor in good health. DNA of the CDR3: TGCAGCGTCCGCGGACAGGCGACGAACACTGAAGCTTTCTTT. Residues: CSVRGQATNTEAFF. The full variable domain, its missing parts supplied by reference TRBV29-1 and TRBJ1-1, is SAVISQKPSRDICQRGTSLTIQCQVDSQVTMMFWYRQQPGQSLTLIATANQGSEATYESGFVIDKFPISRPNLTFSTLTVSNMSPEDSSIYLCSVRGQATNTEAFFGQGTRLTVV.